The 16 T cell receptor beta chains given below trace back to one sample, sequenced in a study of type 1 regulatory T cells. These receptors' targets are unknown. TCRdb called the reads again in MiXCR, with one record for every CDR3 protein. The repertoire consists of around 14,000 distinct CDR3 sequences, with around 13% occurring once and the leading ten covering approximately 15%. The sample was cultured T cells, either the whole culture or a sorted T cell fraction (not recorded which). The receptors here all came from a human donor in good health.

This clonotype was counted many times. The chain is built from TRBV28 and TRBJ2-3; no reliable D call. The germline gives CDR1 MDHEN, CDR2 SYDVKM. V was cut by 4 bases and J by 0 bases, with 5 bases left in between. This CDR3 is built from 13 residues. The CDR3 bases are TGTGCCAGCAGTTCCCCTAGCACAGATACGCAGTATTTT. This translates into CASSSPSTDTQYF.

This clonotype has at least ten counts. The rearrangement joins TRBV5-1 to TRBJ1-1; D is undetermined. The CDR3 totals 13 residues. Trimming shortened V by 0 bases and J by 1 base, and 4 bases separated the two germline ends. The germline V gene encodes CDR1 SGHRS and CDR2 YFSETQ. DNA for the CDR3: TGCGCCAGCAGCTTGGGGGAGAACACTGAAGCTTTCTTT. Translating gives CASSLGENTEAFF.

This clonotype was counted many times. The CDR3 loop is CASSLAGASDTQYF. CDR3 DNA sequence: TGTGCCAGCAGCTTGGCGGGAGCATCAGATACGCAGTATTTT. The J gene is TRBJ2-3, the V gene TRBV5-5, with a tentative D call TRBD2 (6 bases). This CDR3 spans 14 amino acids. Germline V gene lookup returns CDR1 SGHKS and CDR2 YYEKEE (reference sequence). V gave up 0 bases and J gave up 4 bases, with 9 bases separating them.

This clonotype has just a few counts. The CDR3 DNA is TGTGCCAGCAGCCCAGGGGGACTAGCCCCCACAGATACGCAGTATTTT. It translates to CASSPGGLAPTDTQYF. The rearrangement joins TRBV7-2 to TRBJ2-3, with TRBD2 identical over 9 bases. CDR3 length: 16 amino acids. V lost 5 bases and J lost 2; bases outside the gene matches: 8. Germline CDR1 and CDR2: SGHTA and FQGNSA. The variable domain in full, completed from reference TRBV7-2 and TRBJ2-3, reads GAGVSQSPSNKVTEKGKDVELRCDPISGHTALYWYRQSLGQGLEFLIYFQGNSAPDKSGLPSDRFSAERTGGSVSTLTIQRTQQEDSAVYLCASSPGGLAPTDTQYFGPGTRLTVL.

The gene calls are TRBV5-4 and TRBJ2-7; 10 bases map to TRBD2. The germline CDR1 and CDR2 sequences are SGHNT and YYREEE (reference sequence). CDR3 length: 15 residues. After removal of 4 bases from V and 0 bases from J, the junction contained 4 bases not matched to a gene. The CDR3 DNA reads as TGTGCCAGCAGCCGGACTAGCGGACACTCCTACGAGCAGTACTTC. Its protein product is CASSRTSGHSYEQYF.

At least ten counts were recorded for this clonotype. The V call is TRBV28, the J call TRBJ1-1; TRBD1 aligns across 8 bases. The V gene end was trimmed by 10 bases and the J gene end by 1 base; junction bases not matched to a gene: 5. Germline V gives CDR1 MDHEN, CDR2 SYDVKM. This CDR3 is 13 amino acids long. Here the CDR3 DNA reads TGTGCCACCTACCAGGGGGCGAACACTGAAGCTTTCTTT. Encoded protein: CATYQGANTEAFF.

This clonotype was counted ten times or more. The chain joins TRBV7-3 to TRBJ2-1, with 7 nucleotides matching TRBD2. V was clipped by 2 bases and J by 5 bases; unmatched bases: 15. The CDR3 extends over 18 amino acids. Germline assignment: CDR1 SGHTA and CDR2 FQGTGA. For the CDR3, the DNA is TGTGCCAGCAGCTTAGAGGGGCGAGGCGGGAGTATCAACAATGAGCAGTTCTTC. It encodes CASSLEGRGGSINNEQFF.

On this clonotype itself: At one end, the junction sequence differs from germline, possibly due to a read error. The rearrangement links TRBV3-1 to TRBJ1-5; D uncertain. The CDR3 has 15 residues. Germline CDR1 and CDR2: LGHDT and YNNKEL (reference sequence). CDR3 bases: TGTGCCGGCAGCCAAGGTCGGTCGGGCAATCAGCCCCAGCATTTT. Translation: CAGSQGRSGNQPQHF.

This clonotype was found many times. The genes are TRBV18 and TRBJ2-7; D not certain. The V gene's germline CDR1 is KGHSH and CDR2 LQKENI. There are 15 residues in the CDR3. With 0 bases removed from V and 1 base from J, the gap between germline ends came to 10 bases. The CDR3: CASSPPGSLSYEQYF. CDR3 DNA sequence: TGTGCCAGCTCACCACCCGGATCCTTATCCTACGAGCAGTACTTC.

The sample holds a few counts of this clonotype. The V and J genes are TRBV5-1 and TRBJ1-1, with D tentatively TRBD1 (6 bases). Germline assignment: CDR1 SGHRS and CDR2 YFSETQ. Deletions cut 2 bases from V and 5 bases from J, with 16 bases between. This CDR3 is built from 15 residues. CDR3 nucleotide sequence: TGCGCCAGCAGCTTACAGGGTACAGGGAAGACTGAAGCTTTCTTT. Its translation is CASSLQGTGKTEAFF.

The table lists this clonotype with many counts. This chain joins TRBV7-8 and TRBJ2-7; 12 nucleotides match TRBD2. Trimming cost V 1 base and J 4 bases; bases outside gene matches: 2. From germline, CDR1 is SGHVS and CDR2 FQNEAQ. This CDR3 spans 15 amino acids. The CDR3 DNA is TGTGCCAGCAGCTTAGGGACTAGCGGGATATACGAGCAGTACTTC. Amino acid sequence: CASSLGTSGIYEQYF.

This clonotype was recorded many times. At one end the junction does not follow the germline gene, possibly because of a read error. The chain is built from TRBV7-7 and TRBJ2-5; D gene uncertain. In germline, CDR1 is SSHAT, CDR2 FNYEAQ (reference sequence). The CDR3 spans 13 residues. The CDR3 nucleotides are TGTGCTAGCAGCTTAAATCGCCAAGAGACCCAGTACTTC. Protein product: CASSLNRQETQYF.

The table lists this clonotype with many counts. This chain uses TRBV4-2 with TRBJ2-3; no clear D. Germline loops: CDR1 LGHNA, CDR2 YNFKEQ. Trimming stripped 8 bases from V and 3 bases from J, with 15 bases between. The CDR3 spans 14 residues. Written as DNA, the CDR3 is TGTGCCAGCCAAGAAACGAAGAGGACAGATACGCAGTATTTT. As protein: CASQETKRTDTQYF.

This clonotype has ten or more counts. The chain has TRBV7-3 and TRBJ1-2, with TRBD1 matching 10 bases. The CDR3 has 19 residues. The germline gives CDR1 SGHTA, CDR2 FQGTGA. Trimming cost V 2 bases and J 1 base; bases outside gene matches: 13. For the CDR3, the DNA is TGTGCCAGCAGCTTAGGGAAGACAGGGGGCGCCGGAGATAACTATGGCTACACCTTC. This gives the protein CASSLGKTGGAGDNYGYTF.

This clonotype was picked up a small number of times. This rearrangement joins TRBV10-3 to TRBJ2-3; D gene uncertain. The CDR3 sequence is 14 residues long. Germline V gene lookup returns CDR1 ENHRY and CDR2 SYGVKD. V was clipped by 7 bases and J by 2 bases, with 13 bases between them. CDR3 loop: CAITGPNPTDTQYF. In DNA form, the CDR3 reads TGTGCCATCACCGGGCCCAACCCCACAGATACGCAGTATTTT.

At least ten counts were recorded for this clonotype. The V gene is TRBV7-2, the J gene TRBJ2-2; tentatively, D is TRBD1 (5 bases). This CDR3 is built from 13 residues. Germline values: CDR1 SGHTA, CDR2 FQGNSA. V was cut by 5 bases and J by 8 bases, with 12 bases left in between. The CDR3 loop is CASSPRVYGELFF. In DNA form, the CDR3 reads TGTGCCAGCAGCCCCAGGGTGTATGGGGAGCTGTTTTTT.